The T cell receptor beta chain described here comes from a study of CD8 T cells in ankylosing spondylitis. The V end lost 1 base, the J end lost 6 bases, and 10 bases lay between the germline ends. Germline values: CDR1 SGHDT, CDR2 YYEEEE. This CDR3 has 13 amino acids. TCRdb re-called the 5' RACE reads through MiXCR, storing one row per CDR3 protein. The sample records around 150,000 distinct CDR3 sequences, under 55% being singletons. Sequencing was performed on synovial fluid, either unsorted or a sorted T cell fraction (not recorded which). This clonotype was obtained from a male donor with ankylosing spondylitis. The V call is TRBV5-6, the J call TRBJ1-1; TRBD1 is a possible D gene (5 bases). CDR3 residues: CASSLHRGPEAFF. CDR3 coding DNA: TGTGCCAGCAGCTTGCATAGGGGCCCTGAAGCTTTCTTT.